This T cell receptor (beta chain) was recorded in a study of cytomegalovirus exposure and HLA in healthy donors. This clone appeared a single time. What it binds is not known. Broader study findings: Highly shared sequence variants in one cluster were likely a sequencing artifact.

This PCR relied on a set of 60 Vbeta primers and 13 Jbeta primers. Repertoires were generated with immunoSEQ multiplex PCR, while TCRdb's copy carries only in-frame clones and drops some. The sample holds about 200,000 clones; 70% to 80% are singletons and the top ten take 1.5%. The sequenced material came from PBMCs. The clonotype comes from a girl aged 10-17 years in good health and CMV-seropositive.

The CDR3, as DNA: TGTGCCAGCAATCAGGGGTTGAACACTGAAGCTTTCTTT. Encoded protein: CASNQGLNTEAFF. The rearrangement links TRBV6-5 to TRBJ1-1; D possibly corresponds to TRBD1 (6 bases). Germline loops: CDR1 MNHEY, CDR2 SVGAGI. V lost 7 bases and J lost 0, with 9 bases in between. This CDR3 is built from 13 residues.